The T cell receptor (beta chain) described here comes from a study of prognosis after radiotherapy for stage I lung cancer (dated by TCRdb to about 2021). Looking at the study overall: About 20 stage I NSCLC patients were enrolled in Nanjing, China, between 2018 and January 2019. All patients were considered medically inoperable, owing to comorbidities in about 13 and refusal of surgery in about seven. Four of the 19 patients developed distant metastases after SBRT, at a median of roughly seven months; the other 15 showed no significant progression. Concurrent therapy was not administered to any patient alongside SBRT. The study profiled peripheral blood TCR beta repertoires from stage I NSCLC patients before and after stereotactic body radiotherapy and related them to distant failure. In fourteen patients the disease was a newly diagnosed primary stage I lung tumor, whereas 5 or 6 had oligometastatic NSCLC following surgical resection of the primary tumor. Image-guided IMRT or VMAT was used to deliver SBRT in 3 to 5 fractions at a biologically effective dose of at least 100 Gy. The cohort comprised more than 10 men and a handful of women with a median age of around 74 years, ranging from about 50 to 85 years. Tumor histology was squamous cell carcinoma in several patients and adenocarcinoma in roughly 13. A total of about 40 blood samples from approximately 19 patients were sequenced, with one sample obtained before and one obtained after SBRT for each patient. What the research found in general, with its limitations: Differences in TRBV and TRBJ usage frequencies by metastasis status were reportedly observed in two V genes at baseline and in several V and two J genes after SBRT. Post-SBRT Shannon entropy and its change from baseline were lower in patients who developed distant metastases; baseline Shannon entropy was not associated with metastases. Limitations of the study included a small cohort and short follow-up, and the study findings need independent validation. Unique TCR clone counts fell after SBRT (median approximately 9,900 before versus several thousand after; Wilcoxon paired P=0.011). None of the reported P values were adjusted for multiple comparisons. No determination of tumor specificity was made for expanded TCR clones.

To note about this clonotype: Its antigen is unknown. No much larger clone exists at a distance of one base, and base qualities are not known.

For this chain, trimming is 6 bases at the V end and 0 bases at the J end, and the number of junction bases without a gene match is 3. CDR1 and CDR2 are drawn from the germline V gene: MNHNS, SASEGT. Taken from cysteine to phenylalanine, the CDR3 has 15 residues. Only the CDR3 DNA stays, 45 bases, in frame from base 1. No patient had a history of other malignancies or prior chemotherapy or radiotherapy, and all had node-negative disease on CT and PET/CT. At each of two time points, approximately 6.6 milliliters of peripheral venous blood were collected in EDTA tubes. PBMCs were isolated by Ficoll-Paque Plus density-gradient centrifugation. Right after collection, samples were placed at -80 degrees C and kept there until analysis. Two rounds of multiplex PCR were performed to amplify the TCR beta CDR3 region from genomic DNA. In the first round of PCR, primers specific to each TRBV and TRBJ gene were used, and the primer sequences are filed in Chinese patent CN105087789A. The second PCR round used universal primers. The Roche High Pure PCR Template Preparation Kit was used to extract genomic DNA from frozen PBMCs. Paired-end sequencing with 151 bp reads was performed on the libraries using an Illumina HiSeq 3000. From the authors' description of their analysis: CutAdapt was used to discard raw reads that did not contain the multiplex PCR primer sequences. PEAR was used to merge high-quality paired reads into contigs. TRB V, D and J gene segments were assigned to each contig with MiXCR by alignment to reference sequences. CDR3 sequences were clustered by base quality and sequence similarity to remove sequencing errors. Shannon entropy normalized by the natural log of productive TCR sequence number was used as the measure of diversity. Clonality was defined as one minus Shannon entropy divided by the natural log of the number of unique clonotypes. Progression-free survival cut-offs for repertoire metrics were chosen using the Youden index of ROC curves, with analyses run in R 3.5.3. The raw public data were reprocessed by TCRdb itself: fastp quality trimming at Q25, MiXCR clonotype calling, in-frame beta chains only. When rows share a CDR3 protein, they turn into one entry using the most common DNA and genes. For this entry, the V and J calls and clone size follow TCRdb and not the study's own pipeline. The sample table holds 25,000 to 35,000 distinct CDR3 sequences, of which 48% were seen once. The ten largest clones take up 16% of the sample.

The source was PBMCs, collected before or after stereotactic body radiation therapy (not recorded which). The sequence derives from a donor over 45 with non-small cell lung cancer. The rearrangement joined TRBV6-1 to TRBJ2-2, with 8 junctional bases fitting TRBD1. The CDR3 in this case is CASRSGQANTGELFF. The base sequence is TGTGCCAGCAGATCGGGACAGGCGAACACCGGGGAGCTGTTTTTT.